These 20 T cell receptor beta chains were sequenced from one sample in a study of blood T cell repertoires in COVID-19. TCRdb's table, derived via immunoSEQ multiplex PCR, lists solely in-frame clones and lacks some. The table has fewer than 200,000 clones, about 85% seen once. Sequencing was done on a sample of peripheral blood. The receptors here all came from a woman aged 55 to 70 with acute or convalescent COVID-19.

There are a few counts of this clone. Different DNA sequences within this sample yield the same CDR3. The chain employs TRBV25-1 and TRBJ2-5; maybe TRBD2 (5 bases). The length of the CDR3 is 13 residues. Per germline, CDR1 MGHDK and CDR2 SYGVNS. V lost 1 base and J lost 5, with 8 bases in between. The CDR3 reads CASSESRGETQYF. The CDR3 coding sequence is TGTGCCAGCAGTGAATCCAGAGGGGAGACCCAGTACTTC.

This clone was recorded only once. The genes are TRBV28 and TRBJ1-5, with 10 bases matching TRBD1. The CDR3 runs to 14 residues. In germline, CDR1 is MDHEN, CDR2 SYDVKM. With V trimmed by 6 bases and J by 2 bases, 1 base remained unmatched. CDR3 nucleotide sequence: TGTGCCAGCAGAGGACAGGGGGGCAATCAGCCCCAGCATTTT. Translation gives CASRGQGGNQPQHF.

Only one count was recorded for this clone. CDR3 nucleotide sequence: TGTGCCAGCAGCTTAGTGGCAGGGGGCGCCACTGAAGCTTTCTTT. Encoded protein: CASSLVAGGATEAFF. This chain connects TRBV11-3 to TRBJ1-1, with TRBD1 identical over 8 bases. From germline, CDR1 is SGHNT and CDR2 YENEEA. The length of the CDR3 is 15 residues. J lost 4 bases, V lost 1 base, and 5 bases had no gene match.

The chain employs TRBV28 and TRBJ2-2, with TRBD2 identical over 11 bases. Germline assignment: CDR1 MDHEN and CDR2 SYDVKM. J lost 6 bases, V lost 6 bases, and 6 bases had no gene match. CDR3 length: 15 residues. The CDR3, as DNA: TGTGCCAGCAGCCTAATAGCGGGAGGGCCCGGGGAGCTGTTTTTT. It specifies CASSLIAGGPGELFF.

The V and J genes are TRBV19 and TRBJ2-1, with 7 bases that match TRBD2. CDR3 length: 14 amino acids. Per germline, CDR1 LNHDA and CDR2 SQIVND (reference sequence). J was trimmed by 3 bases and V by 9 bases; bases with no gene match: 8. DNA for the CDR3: TGTGCCAGCAGAGCGGGGCTAATCTACAATGAGCAGTTCTTC. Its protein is CASRAGLIYNEQFF.

The chain's CDR3 is CASSVGSQGYGNGYTF. As DNA, the CDR3 is TGTGCCAGCAGCGTAGGGTCTCAGGGGTACGGTAATGGCTACACCTTC. The gene calls are TRBV9 and TRBJ1-2; D is perhaps TRBD1 (6 bases). The CDR3 contains 16 residues. V lost 0 bases and J 6 bases, leaving 18 bases between the germline ends. The V gene's germline CDR1 is SGDLS and CDR2 YYNGEE.

The CDR3, as DNA: TGTGCCAGTAGTCCCCGTAGCCTAGCGGGAGTCGGGTCCTACAATGAGCAGTTCTTC. Its protein is CASSPRSLAGVGSYNEQFF. The rearrangement joins TRBV19 to TRBJ2-1, with TRBD2 matching 10 bases. The CDR3 has 19 residues. Losses at the gene ends were 5 bases for V and 1 base for J; bases not matched to a gene: 14. Germline CDR1 reads LNHDA; CDR2 reads SQIVND (reference sequence). The full variable domain, completed using reference TRBV19 and TRBJ2-1, is DGGITQSPKYLFRKEGQNVTLSCEQNLNHDAMYWYRQDPGQGLRLIYYSQIVNDFQKGDIAEGYSVSREKKESFPLTVTSAQKNPTAFYLCASSPRSLAGVGSYNEQFFGPGTRLTVL.

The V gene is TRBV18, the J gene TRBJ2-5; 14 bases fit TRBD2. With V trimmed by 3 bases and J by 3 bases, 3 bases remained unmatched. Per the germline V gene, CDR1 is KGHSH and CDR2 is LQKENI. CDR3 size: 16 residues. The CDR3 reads CASSPGLAGVKETQYF. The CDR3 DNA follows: TGTGCCAGCTCACCGGGACTAGCGGGAGTGAAAGAGACCCAGTACTTC.

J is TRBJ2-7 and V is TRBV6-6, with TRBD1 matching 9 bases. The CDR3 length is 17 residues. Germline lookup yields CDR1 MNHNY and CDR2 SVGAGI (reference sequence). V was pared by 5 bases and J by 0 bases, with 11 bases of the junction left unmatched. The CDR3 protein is CASSRRPVDRGSYEQYV. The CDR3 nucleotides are TGTGCCAGCAGTCGTCGCCCGGTGGACAGGGGCTCCTACGAGCAGTACGTC.

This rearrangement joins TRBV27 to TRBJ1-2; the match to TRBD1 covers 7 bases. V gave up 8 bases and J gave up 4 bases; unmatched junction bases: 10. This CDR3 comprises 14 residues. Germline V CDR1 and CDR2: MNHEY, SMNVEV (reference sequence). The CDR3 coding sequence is TGTGCCAGCTCGGCGGGACAGCGAAGCTATGGCTACACCTTC. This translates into CASSAGQRSYGYTF.

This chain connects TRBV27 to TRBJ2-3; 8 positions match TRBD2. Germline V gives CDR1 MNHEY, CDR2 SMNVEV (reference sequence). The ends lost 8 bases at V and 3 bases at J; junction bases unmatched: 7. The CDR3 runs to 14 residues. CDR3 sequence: CASGLAGRTDTQYF. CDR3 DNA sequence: TGTGCCAGCGGATTAGCGGGAAGGACAGATACGCAGTATTTT.

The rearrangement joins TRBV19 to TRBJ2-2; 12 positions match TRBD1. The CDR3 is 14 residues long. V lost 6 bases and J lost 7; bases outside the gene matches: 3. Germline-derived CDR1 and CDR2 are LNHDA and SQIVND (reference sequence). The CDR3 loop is CASRGDRGLGELFF. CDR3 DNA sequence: TGTGCCAGTAGAGGGGACAGGGGGCTCGGGGAGCTGTTTTTT.

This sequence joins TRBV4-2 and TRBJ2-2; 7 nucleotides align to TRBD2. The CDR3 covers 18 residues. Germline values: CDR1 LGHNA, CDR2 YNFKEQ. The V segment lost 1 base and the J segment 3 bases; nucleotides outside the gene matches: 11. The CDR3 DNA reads TGTGCCAGCAGCCAAGGGGCCCAGGCTAGCGGTTACACCGGGGAGCTGTTTTTT. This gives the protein CASSQGAQASGYTGELFF.

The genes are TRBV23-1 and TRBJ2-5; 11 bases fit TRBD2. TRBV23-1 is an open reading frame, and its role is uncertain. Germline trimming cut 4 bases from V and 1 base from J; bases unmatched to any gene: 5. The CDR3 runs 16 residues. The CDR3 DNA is TGCGCCAGCAGTCGGAGGACTAGCGGGTTCCAAGAGACCCAGTACTTC. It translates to CASSRRTSGFQETQYF.

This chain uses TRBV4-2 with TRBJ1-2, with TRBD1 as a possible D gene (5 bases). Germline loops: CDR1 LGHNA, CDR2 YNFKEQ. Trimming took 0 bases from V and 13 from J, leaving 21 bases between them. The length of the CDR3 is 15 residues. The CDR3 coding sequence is TGTGCCAGCAGCCAAGAAGGCGGGACCTGGGCAGGGTTCACCTTC. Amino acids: CASSQEGGTWAGFTF.

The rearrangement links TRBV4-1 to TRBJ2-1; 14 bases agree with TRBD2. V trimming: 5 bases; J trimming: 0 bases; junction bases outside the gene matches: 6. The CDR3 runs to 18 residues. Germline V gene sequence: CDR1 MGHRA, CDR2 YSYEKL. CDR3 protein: CASSSRTSGRSSYNEQFF. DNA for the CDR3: TGCGCCAGCAGCTCCCGGACTAGCGGGAGGAGCTCCTACAATGAGCAGTTCTTC.

The CDR3 coding sequence is TGTGCCAGCAGGACAGGGGACTATGGCTACACCTTC. This translates into CASRTGDYGYTF. V usage is TRBV19 and J usage is TRBJ1-2; the match to TRBD1 covers 9 bases. V shed 9 bases, J shed 3 bases, and the junction held 2 bases outside the gene matches. The CDR3 runs 12 residues. Germline CDR1 reads LNHDA; CDR2 reads SQIVND (reference sequence).

CDR3 sequence: CASSQGGSMAVNTEAFF. DNA for the CDR3: TGTGCCAGCAGCCAAGGGGGCAGCATGGCGGTGAACACTGAAGCTTTCTTT. The chain has TRBV3-1 (or the pseudogene TRBV3-2) and TRBJ1-1; D might be TRBD1 (5 bases). CDR1 is LGHDT and CDR2 is YNNKEL in the germline V gene (reference sequence). This CDR3 spans 17 amino acids. The ends were cut back, 1 base at V and 0 bases at J, with 15 bases in the middle.

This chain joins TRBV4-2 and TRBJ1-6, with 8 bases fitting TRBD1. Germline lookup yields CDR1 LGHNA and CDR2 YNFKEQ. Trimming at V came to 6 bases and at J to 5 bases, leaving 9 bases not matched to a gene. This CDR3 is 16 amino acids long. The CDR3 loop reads CASRTYQGADNSPLHF. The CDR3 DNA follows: TGTGCCAGCAGGACATATCAGGGGGCAGATAATTCACCCCTCCACTTT.

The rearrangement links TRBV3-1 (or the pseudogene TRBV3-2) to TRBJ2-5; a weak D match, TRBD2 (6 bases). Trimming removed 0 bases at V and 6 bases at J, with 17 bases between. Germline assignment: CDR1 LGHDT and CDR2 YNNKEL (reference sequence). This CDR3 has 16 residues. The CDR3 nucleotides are TGTGCCAGCAGCCAAGATCGGACACCCCGCGGGAAGACCCAGTACTTC. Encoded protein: CASSQDRTPRGKTQYF.